One sample yielded the 7 T cell receptor beta chains listed below, sequenced in a study of beta chain features in type 1 diabetes. Reverse transcription of all isolated RNA meant that expressed TCRB transcripts were sequenced. Assay used: immunoSEQ multiplex PCR; TCRdb lists only in-frame clones, some missing. The sample shows 300,000 to 350,000 clones, about 14% of them seen only once. Sequences were obtained from central memory CD4+ T cells from blood. These receptors were obtained from a man aged 25 to 40 in good health.

The table lists this clone with many counts. The V gene is TRBV14, the J gene TRBJ2-3, with TRBD1 identical over 8 bases. In germline, CDR1 is SGHDN, CDR2 FVKESK. V gave up 5 bases and J gave up 2 bases; unmatched junction bases: 9. This CDR3 comprises 16 residues. CDR3 DNA sequence: TGTGCCAGCAGCTCCCTCACAGGGGGTCTCACAGATACGCAGTATTTT. Translated: CASSSLTGGLTDTQYF.

The chain combines TRBV29-1 with TRBJ1-2; 7 nucleotides match TRBD1. CDR3 length: 13 residues. V dropped 7 bases and J dropped 3; count of bases not matched to a gene: 8. The V gene's germline CDR1 is SQVTM and CDR2 ANQGSEA. The CDR3, as DNA: TGCAGCGGATCGACAGGGCCGTACTATGGCTACACCTTC. Protein product: CSGSTGPYYGYTF.

This chain joins TRBV7-6 and TRBJ2-3; D not certain. From germline, CDR1 is SGHVS and CDR2 FNYEAQ. The V gene lost 3 bases and the J gene lost 2 bases, with 18 bases spanning the gap. This CDR3 contains 17 residues. The CDR3 protein is CASSLGMLYPNTDTQYF. CDR3 nucleotides: TGTGCCAGCAGCTTGGGAATGCTTTACCCAAACACAGATACGCAGTATTTT.

V usage is TRBV9 and J usage is TRBJ2-1; 8 bases line up with TRBD2. Germline CDR1 and CDR2: SGDLS and YYNGEE. Germline trimming cut 5 bases from V and 8 bases from J; bases unmatched to any gene: 9. CDR3 length: 14 residues. For the CDR3, the DNA is TGTGCCAGCAGTCGCGGCGGGGGGCTTGATGAGCAGTTCTTC. Its protein product is CASSRGGGLDEQFF.

This chain joins TRBV30 and TRBJ2-3; 7 positions match TRBD2. In germline, CDR1 is GTSNPN, CDR2 SVGIG (reference sequence). The V gene end was trimmed by 3 bases and the J gene end by 5 bases; junction bases not matched to a gene: 8. The CDR3 length is 14 residues. The CDR3 is CAWRSGRAVDTQYF. CDR3 nucleotides: TGTGCCTGGAGGAGTGGGAGGGCCGTAGATACGCAGTATTTT. The variable domain in full, completed from reference TRBV30 and TRBJ2-3, reads SQTIHQWPATLVQPVGSPLSLECTVEGTSNPNLYWYRQAAGRGLQLLFYSVGIGQISSEVPQNLSASRPQDRQFILSSKKLLLSDSGFYLCAWRSGRAVDTQYFGPGTRLTVL.

This clone was seen a handful of times. The chain uses TRBV11-2 and TRBJ2-1; 10 bases map to TRBD2. The CDR3 totals 18 residues. The V segment lost 3 bases and the J segment 0 bases; nucleotides outside the gene matches: 8. Germline CDR1 SGHAT, CDR2 FQNNGV. CDR3 sequence (DNA): TGTGCCAGCAGCTTGGGGGGACTAGCGTATAGCTCCTACAATGAGCAGTTCTTC. Protein sequence: CASSLGGLAYSSYNEQFF.

There are a few counts of this clone. V is TRBV25-1 and J is TRBJ2-2; 9 nucleotides agree with TRBD1. Germline loops: CDR1 MGHDK, CDR2 SYGVNS. The CDR3 extends over 17 amino acids. Trimming took 1 base from V and 6 from J; bases not matched to a gene: 9. CDR3 nucleotide sequence: TGTGCCAGCAGTGAATCCCCGGGACAGGGAGGAGCCGGGGAGCTGTTTTTT. Translation: CASSESPGQGGAGELFF.